The next 27 T cell receptor beta chains were all read from a single sample in a study of shared clonotypes between healthy human individuals. Terminally differentiated effector memory CD45RA+ cells were left out of the naive CD8 fraction, which was CD45RO-negative and positively selected for CCR7. Sequencing was performed with immunoSEQ multiplex PCR; in TCRdb, only in-frame clones are kept and a portion is missing. Of some 2.1 million clones in the sample, about 94% were seen once. Specimen: naive CD8+ T cells from PBMCs. The receptors derive from a young man in good health. Some clones in this sample may be carry-over from other donors' samples.

The genes are TRBV25-1 and TRBJ2-7; D perhaps matches TRBD1 (6 bases). Per germline, CDR1 MGHDK and CDR2 SYGVNS. This CDR3 region has 12 residues. The V end was cut by 6 bases, the J end by 5 bases, with 11 bases between. The CDR3 region has the DNA TGTGCCAGCAGCGACTACAGGGACGAGCAGTACTTC. This gives the protein CASSDYRDEQYF.

The chain carries TRBV12-5 and TRBJ1-1; perhaps TRBD1 as D (6 bases). V was pared by 5 bases and J by 4 bases, with 11 bases between. This CDR3 has 13 amino acids. Looked up from germline, CDR1 is LGHNT and CDR2 is FRNRAP. DNA of the CDR3: TGTGCTAGTGGTGCTCAGGGGTTCACTGAAGCTTTCTTT. Translation: CASGAQGFTEAFF.

The CDR3 sequence is CASNAFGLGNTIYF. The CDR3 nucleotides read TGTGCCAGTAACGCGTTTGGACTGGGAAACACCATATATTTT. This chain joins TRBV19 and TRBJ1-3, with D uncertain. The germline gives CDR1 LNHDA, CDR2 SQIVND (reference sequence). This CDR3 is 14 amino acids long. V shed 7 bases and J shed 4 bases, with 14 bases lying between them. Based on the CDR3 plus reference TRBV19 and TRBJ1-3, the full variable domain is DGGITQSPKYLFRKEGQNVTLSCEQNLNHDAMYWYRQDPGQGLRLIYYSQIVNDFQKGDIAEGYSVSREKKESFPLTVTSAQKNPTAFYLCASNAFGLGNTIYFGEGSWLTVV.

V usage is TRBV9 and J usage is TRBJ2-4; D call uncertain. CDR1 SGDLS and CDR2 YYNGEE come from the germline V gene. Deletions cut 3 bases from V and 3 bases from J, with 10 bases between. This CDR3 is 14 amino acids long. CDR3 protein: CASSADLSKNIQYF. The CDR3 DNA sequence: TGTGCCAGCAGCGCCGATTTGAGCAAAAACATTCAGTACTTC.

This clone was seen a few times. The chain has TRBV7-3 and TRBJ2-2; the D is unclear. This CDR3 is 13 amino acids long. Germline assignment: CDR1 SGHTA and CDR2 FQGTGA. V lost 7 bases and J lost 4, with 10 bases in between. The CDR3 loop reads CASTQVGTGELFF. The CDR3 coding sequence is TGTGCCAGCACCCAAGTCGGCACCGGGGAGCTGTTTTTT.

The rearrangement uses TRBV19 and TRBJ2-1; D remains ambiguous. From germline, CDR1 is LNHDA and CDR2 SQIVND (reference sequence). The CDR3 runs to 13 residues. V was cut by 4 bases and J by 5 bases, with 9 bases left in between. CDR3 bases: TGTGCCAGTAGTACTGGGGTGCACAATGAGCAGTTCTTC. Encoded protein: CASSTGVHNEQFF.

The chain carries TRBV29-1 and TRBJ2-2; 11 bases are shared with TRBD1. The ends lost 4 bases at V and 8 bases at J; junction bases unmatched: 9. The V gene's germline CDR1 is SQVTM and CDR2 ANQGSEA. CDR3 length: 15 residues. DNA of the CDR3: TGCAGCGTTGGCAGGGACAGGGGGACGTCAGGGGAGCTGTTTTTT. Amino acid sequence: CSVGRDRGTSGELFF.

As regards this clone: Other DNA sequences of this sample code for an identical CDR3. The chain recombines TRBV9 with TRBJ1-3; no firm D call. The V end lost 3 bases, the J end lost 1 base, and 5 bases lay between the germline ends. In germline, CDR1 is SGDLS, CDR2 YYNGEE. CDR3 length: 13 residues. CDR3 sequence reads: CASSAGSGNTIYF. CDR3 nucleotide sequence: TGTGCCAGCAGCGCAGGTTCTGGAAACACCATATATTTT.

The rearrangement links TRBV5-1 to TRBJ1-1; D perhaps matches TRBD1 (5 bases). CDR3 length equals 17 residues. Trimming left V 1 base short and J 0 bases short, with 16 bases between. Germline CDR1 reads SGHRS; CDR2 reads YFSETQ. The CDR3 here is CASSLWSGWGLNTEAFF. As DNA, the CDR3 is TGCGCCAGCAGCTTGTGGTCGGGATGGGGCTTGAACACTGAAGCTTTCTTT.

With respect to this clone: Other DNA variants within this sample encode the same CDR3. The rearrangement joins TRBV6-5 to TRBJ1-1; no clear D gene. The germline V gene has CDR1 MNHEY and CDR2 SVGAGI. This CDR3 is built from 16 residues. The V and J ends lost 0 bases and 0 bases respectively, with 11 bases between them. Here the CDR3 DNA reads TGTGCCAGCAGTTACTCCCCGGAAGGAATGAACACTGAAGCTTTCTTT. It codes for CASSYSPEGMNTEAFF.

This clone appeared a single time. The same CDR3 is also encoded by other DNA sequences in this sample. The DNA of the CDR3 is TGTGCCAGCAGTCTACGAGGGGGGCGGTACGAGCAGTACTTC. Amino acids: CASSLRGGRYEQYF. The chain has TRBV7-8 and TRBJ2-7; TRBD1 or TRBD2 may be the D gene (6 bases each). Germline values: CDR1 SGHVS, CDR2 FQNEAQ. Trimming stripped 6 bases from V and 4 bases from J, with 16 bases between. CDR3 length equals 14 residues.

The rearrangement joins TRBV4-1 to TRBJ2-7; D ambiguous. CDR1 and CDR2 from the germline V gene are MGHRA and YSYEKL. The V end was cut by 0 bases, the J end by 5 bases, with 14 bases between. There are 15 residues in the CDR3. For the CDR3, the DNA is TGCGCCAGCAGCCAAGATGCCGGCAGACAAAACGAGCAGTACTTC. Translating gives CASSQDAGRQNEQYF.

V usage is TRBV29-1 and J usage is TRBJ1-1; no firm D call. The CDR3 has 13 amino acids. Germline V gene sequence: CDR1 SQVTM, CDR2 ANQGSEA. Trimming pared 6 bases from V and 5 bases from J, leaving 16 bases between. As DNA, the CDR3 is TGCAGCGTCAAACCGCCGGGATGGACTGAAGCTTTCTTT. Its protein product is CSVKPPGWTEAFF. Based on the CDR3 plus reference TRBV29-1 and TRBJ1-1, the full variable domain is SAVISQKPSRDICQRGTSLTIQCQVDSQVTMMFWYRQQPGQSLTLIATANQGSEATYESGFVIDKFPISRPNLTFSTLTVSNMSPEDSSIYLCSVKPPGWTEAFFGQGTRLTVV.

This clone was seen once. This chain joins TRBV30 and TRBJ2-3; D not resolved. Trimming pared 0 bases from V and 1 base from J, leaving 14 bases between. The CDR3 is 16 amino acids. Germline V lookup: CDR1 GTSNPN, CDR2 SVGIG (reference sequence). The DNA for the CDR3 is TGTGCCTGGAGTGTACTGGCGCGTCGAGGCACAGATACGCAGTATTTT. This encodes CAWSVLARRGTDTQYF.

The J gene is TRBJ2-2, the V gene TRBV4-1, with D hard to call. The CDR3 has 15 amino acids. The V gene's germline CDR1 is MGHRA and CDR2 YSYEKL. Trimming removed 1 base at V and 1 base at J, with 7 bases between. The CDR3 nucleotides are TGCGCCAGCAGCCAAGTGGACCAGAACACCGGGGAGCTGTTTTTT. It specifies CASSQVDQNTGELFF.

Regarding this clone: Other DNA variants within this sample encode the same CDR3. The rearrangement joins TRBV6-4 to TRBJ2-1; D might be TRBD2 (6 bases). Germline loops: CDR1 MRHNA, CDR2 SNTAGT. The CDR3 covers 15 residues. V lost 4 bases and J 0 bases, leaving 10 bases between the germline ends. The CDR3 DNA sequence: TGTGCCAGCAGTGTGGGGAGGAGCTCCTACAATGAGCAGTTCTTC. Its protein is CASSVGRSSYNEQFF.

On this clone itself: The germline gene is not matched at one end of the junction; a read error may be the cause. CDR3 loop: CASSLTGAGGAF. CDR3 nucleotide sequence: TGTGCCAGCAGTCTAACCGGGGCGGGAGGGGCCTTT. The rearrangement links TRBV6-4 to TRBJ1-1; maybe TRBD1 (5 bases). This CDR3 contains 12 residues. The V gene's germline CDR1 is MRHNA and CDR2 SNTAGT.

The chain has TRBV7-9 and TRBJ2-4, with 8 bases matching TRBD1. V gave up 6 bases and J gave up 8 bases; unmatched junction bases: 12. CDR1 SEHNR and CDR2 FQNEAQ come from the germline V gene (reference sequence). The CDR3 runs 15 residues. In DNA, the CDR3 is TGTGCCAGCAGTACGGACAGGGACGCCTTGGACATTCAGTACTTC. Amino acid sequence: CASSTDRDALDIQYF.

The genes are TRBV9 and TRBJ2-1; no definite D call. The germline V gene encodes CDR1 SGDLS and CDR2 YYNGEE. The CDR3 length is 10 residues. V lost 7 bases, J lost 7 bases, and 6 bases lay in between. CDR3 coding DNA: TGTGCCAGCGGCAGTAATGAGCAGTTCTTC. Translated, it gives CASGSNEQFF.

The rearrangement joins TRBV2 to TRBJ2-5; D might be TRBD1 (5 bases). From germline, CDR1 is SNHLY and CDR2 FYNNEI. The CDR3 loop spans 15 amino acids. V was cut by 10 bases and J by 2 bases, with 20 bases left in between. DNA for the CDR3: TGTGCCATACTGGGGCGTAGTGAACGTCAAGAGACCCAGTACTTC. Protein product: CAILGRSERQETQYF.

This rearrangement joins TRBV27 to TRBJ1-6; 8 bases are a match to TRBD1. The CDR3 runs 13 residues. Unmatched junction bases numbered 7, after V lost 2 bases and J lost 16 bases. Germline CDR1 is MNHEY and CDR2 is SMNVEV (reference sequence). In DNA form, the CDR3 reads TGTGCCAGCAGTTTAGGTCCAGGGGGCACTCTCCACTTT. This encodes CASSLGPGGTLHF.

As regards this clone: Other DNA sequences in the same sample also yield this CDR3. This chain links TRBV6-1 with TRBJ2-1, with 7 bases matching TRBD2. Looked up from germline, CDR1 is MNHNS and CDR2 is SASEGT. The CDR3 runs 16 residues. V was pared by 2 bases and J by 0 bases, with 4 bases of the junction left unmatched. CDR3 protein: CASSEWGGSSYNEQFF. The CDR3 DNA is TGTGCCAGCAGTGAATGGGGCGGGAGCTCCTACAATGAGCAGTTCTTC.

The rearrangement joins TRBV11-2 to TRBJ2-2; D possibly uses TRBD1 or TRBD2 (5 bases each). V shed 5 bases and J shed 3 bases, with 13 bases lying between them. The CDR3 loop spans 15 amino acids. Germline V gives CDR1 SGHAT, CDR2 FQNNGV. The CDR3 nucleotides read TGTGCCAGCAGCACCCGGGACCCACACACCGGGGAGCTGTTTTTT. Residues: CASSTRDPHTGELFF. Supplemented by reference TRBV11-2 and TRBJ2-2, the full variable domain reads EAGVAQSPRYKIIEKRQSVAFWCNPISGHATLYWYQQILGQGPKLLIQFQNNGVVDDSQLPKDRFSAERLKGVDSTLKIQPAKLEDSAVYLCASSTRDPHTGELFFGEGSRLTVL.

The chain couples TRBV7-9 to TRBJ2-7; 10 bases are a match to TRBD2. The V and J ends lost 4 bases and 3 bases, in that order; junction bases with no gene match: 6. Germline CDR1 reads SEHNR; CDR2 reads FQNEAQ (reference sequence). This CDR3 is built from 15 residues. CDR3 sequence: CASSSTSGSNYEQYF. The DNA for the CDR3 is TGTGCCAGCAGCTCGACTAGCGGGTCCAACTACGAGCAGTACTTC.

The V gene is TRBV9, the J gene TRBJ2-3, with 8 bases matching TRBD1. Losses at the gene ends were 2 bases for V and 2 bases for J; bases not matched to a gene: 22. CDR1 SGDLS and CDR2 YYNGEE come from the germline V gene. This CDR3 contains 21 residues. CDR3 sequence: CASSVFPGRGLFPPYTDTQYF. The DNA of the CDR3 is TGTGCCAGCAGCGTTTTTCCGGGCAGGGGGCTTTTCCCACCCTACACAGATACGCAGTATTTT.

The chain has TRBV4-3 and TRBJ2-1; 10 bases line up with TRBD2. The CDR3 runs to 18 residues. The germline CDR1 and CDR2 sequences are LGHNA and YSLEER. J gave up 4 bases and V 0 bases, and 9 bases lay outside the gene matches. This CDR3 is CASSQDWASGSGYNEQFF. The CDR3 nucleotides are TGCGCCAGCAGCCAAGATTGGGCTAGCGGGAGTGGGTACAATGAGCAGTTCTTC.

The chain combines TRBV9 with TRBJ2-5, with D possibly matching TRBD2 (6 bases). Germline V gene sequence: CDR1 SGDLS, CDR2 YYNGEE. This CDR3 contains 17 residues. Between the trimmed V and J ends, which lost 2 bases and 3 bases, there was a span of 20 bases. The CDR3: CASSVGRTNPNEETQYF. The CDR3 DNA follows: TGTGCCAGCAGCGTTGGCAGGACTAACCCAAATGAAGAGACCCAGTACTTC.